This passage covers 29 T cell receptor beta chains from one sample sequenced in a study of CD8 T cells in ankylosing spondylitis. Using its own MiXCR run on the 5' RACE reads, TCRdb lists one record per CDR3 protein. Of about 200,000 distinct CDR3 sequences listed, 20% to 30% are singletons. Sequencing was carried out using blood, either unsorted or a sorted T cell fraction (not recorded which). All receptors come from a male donor with ankylosing spondylitis or in good health (not recorded which).

This chain joins TRBV20-1 and TRBJ2-1; 9 nucleotides agree with TRBD2. Germline V lookup: CDR1 DFQATT, CDR2 SNEGSKA (reference sequence). CDR3 length: 14 amino acids. DNA for the CDR3: TGCAGCCCGGCAAAAGCGGGAGGCTTGAGTGAGCAGTTCTTC. It codes for CSPAKAGGLSEQFF.

This clonotype has a handful of counts. The CDR3 region is CASSFKGPLHF. In nucleotides, the CDR3 is TGTGCCAGCAGTTTTAAGGGGCCCCTCCACTTT. V gene TRBV12-3 or TRBV12-4 combines with J gene TRBJ1-6, with D perhaps matching TRBD1 (5 bases). The CDR3 is made up of 11 amino acids. V was trimmed by 3 bases and J by 13 bases, leaving 7 bases between them.

This clonotype was seen at least ten times. The V and J genes are TRBV5-1 and TRBJ1-1; D unclear. This CDR3 has 14 residues. From germline, CDR1 is SGHRS and CDR2 YFSETQ. V lost 0 bases and J lost 5, with 11 bases in between. CDR3 in DNA: TGCGCCAGCAGCTTGGTCACACGAACAACTGAAGCTTTCTTT. Translation gives CASSLVTRTTEAFF.

This clonotype has more than one count but fewer than ten. This chain connects TRBV20-1 to TRBJ2-7, with D perhaps matching TRBD2 (6 bases). Trimming pared 0 bases from V and 2 bases from J, leaving 17 bases between. The CDR3 contains 16 residues. Germline V gene sequence: CDR1 DFQATT, CDR2 SNEGSKA (reference sequence). The CDR3 DNA follows: TGCAGTGCTAGAGATGTTGGGGGGAGCCTGACCTACGAGCAGTACTTC. Protein sequence: CSARDVGGSLTYEQYF.

The J gene is TRBJ2-7, the V gene TRBV29-1; TRBD2 matches 11 bases. The CDR3 covers 15 residues. V dropped 4 bases and J dropped 2; count of bases not matched to a gene: 7. Germline CDR1 and CDR2: SQVTM and ANQGSEA. CDR3 coding DNA: TGCAGCGTTGTATTAGCGGGAGGGCCTGCCTACGAGCAGTACTTC. This gives the protein CSVVLAGGPAYEQYF.

V gene TRBV18 combines with J gene TRBJ2-3, with 8 bases identical to TRBD1. The germline V gene has CDR1 KGHSH and CDR2 LQKENI. V lost 5 bases and J lost 4; bases outside the gene matches: 2. This CDR3 is built from 13 residues. CDR3 DNA: TGTGCCAGCTCATCGACAGGGGCAGATACGCAGTATTTT. Translated: CASSSTGADTQYF.

This clonotype was recorded many times. The chain couples TRBV5-1 to TRBJ2-3; 7 bases are shared with TRBD2. CDR1 SGHRS and CDR2 YFSETQ come from the germline V gene. The CDR3 runs 15 residues. J gave up 2 bases and V 5 bases, and 8 bases lay outside the gene matches. The CDR3 sequence is CASRPSGTPTDTQYF. Written as DNA, the CDR3 is TGCGCCAGCAGGCCTAGCGGCACTCCCACAGATACGCAGTATTTT.

The table lists this clonotype with many counts. The chain has TRBV29-1 and TRBJ2-5, with D possibly being TRBD1 or TRBD2 (5 bases each). Germline CDR1 and CDR2: SQVTM and ANQGSEA. CDR3 length: 13 residues. Trimming cost V 6 bases and J 1 base, with 12 bases left between them. As DNA, the CDR3 is TGCAGCGTCTCCGAGGGGACCCAAGAGACCCAGTACTTC. This encodes CSVSEGTQETQYF.

This clonotype was detected ten times or more. CDR3 sequence (DNA): TGTGCCAGCAGCTCATCGGGACAGGGGGAATATAGGGAGACCCAGTACTTC. Translated, it gives CASSSSGQGEYRETQYF. The rearrangement joins TRBV5-6 to TRBJ2-5; 11 bases are a match to TRBD1. CDR3 length: 17 residues. The J segment lost 5 bases and the V segment lost 3 bases, leaving 12 bases of the junction unmatched. Per the germline V gene, CDR1 is SGHDT and CDR2 is YYEEEE.

This clonotype was picked up many times. This chain uses TRBV5-1 with TRBJ2-1, with D unresolved. The CDR3 length is 15 residues. CDR1 and CDR2 from the germline V gene are SGHRS and YFSETQ. Deletions cut 2 bases from V and 1 base from J, with 10 bases between. The CDR3 sequence: CASSFGPSSYNEQFF. DNA of the CDR3: TGCGCCAGCAGCTTCGGACCGTCGTCCTACAATGAGCAGTTCTTC.

This clonotype was seen repeatedly, ten times or more. V and J are TRBV29-1 and TRBJ2-5; the D is unclear. The length of the CDR3 is 12 residues. Germline loops: CDR1 SQVTM, CDR2 ANQGSEA. CDR3 protein: CSVRISRETQYF. DNA for the CDR3: TGCAGTGTTCGGATTAGCAGAGAGACCCAGTACTTC.

This clonotype was observed a handful of times. J is TRBJ2-7 and V is TRBV27; D uncertain. This CDR3 comprises 13 residues. CDR1 is MNHEY and CDR2 is SMNVEV in the germline V gene (reference sequence). Trimming pared 2 bases from V and 4 bases from J, leaving 9 bases between. Written as DNA, the CDR3 is TGTGCCAGCAGTTTAAGTCACTCATACGAGCAGTACTTC. It yields the protein CASSLSHSYEQYF.

The chain combines TRBV10-3 with TRBJ2-1, with 8 bases aligning to TRBD2. Germline assignment: CDR1 ENHRY and CDR2 SYGVKD. This CDR3 has 13 residues. J was trimmed by 4 bases and V by 8 bases; bases with no gene match: 4. The CDR3 spells CAICGRKYNEQFF. DNA for the CDR3: TGTGCCATCTGCGGGAGGAAATACAATGAGCAGTTCTTC.

This clonotype has more than one count but fewer than ten. The chain combines TRBV20-1 with TRBJ2-1; 12 bases are a match to TRBD2. The germline V gene encodes CDR1 DFQATT and CDR2 SNEGSKA (reference sequence). CDR3 length: 17 residues. The J segment lost 2 bases and the V segment lost 2 bases, leaving 7 bases of the junction unmatched. CDR3 region: CSARTRTSGIPYNEQFF. As DNA, the CDR3 is TGCAGTGCTAGAACCCGGACTAGCGGGATTCCCTACAATGAGCAGTTCTTC.

The CDR3 sequence is CSASQTGRTGGEQYF. The CDR3 bases are TGCAGTGCTAGCCAGACAGGGAGGACTGGTGGTGAGCAGTACTTC. The rearrangement links TRBV20-1 to TRBJ2-7; weak D call: TRBD1 (7 bases). Per the germline V gene, CDR1 is DFQATT and CDR2 is SNEGSKA (reference sequence). The CDR3 consists of 15 residues. Trimming removed 3 bases from V and 7 bases from J, with 22 bases in between.

The table lists this clonotype with many counts. This rearrangement joins TRBV12-3 or TRBV12-4 to TRBJ2-7; 7 positions agree with TRBD1. V gave up 7 bases and J gave up 5 bases; unmatched junction bases: 8. The CDR3 consists of 13 residues. CDR3 residues: CASTPTGFHEQYF. CDR3 nucleotide sequence: TGTGCCAGCACCCCGACAGGGTTCCACGAGCAGTACTTC.

In this sample, this clonotype turned up many times. This sequence joins TRBV5-1 and TRBJ2-1; TRBD2 aligns across 8 bases. CDR3 length equals 16 residues. The germline gives CDR1 SGHRS, CDR2 YFSETQ. Trimming cost V 5 bases and J 1 base; bases outside gene matches: 8. In DNA form, the CDR3 reads TGCGCCAGCAGTTCAGCAGCGGGAGCATCCTACAATGAGCAGTTCTTC. Protein: CASSSAAGASYNEQFF.

This clonotype has ten or more counts. The chain is built from TRBV21-1 and TRBJ2-7; the listed D gene, TRBD2, was not tested against the DNA. TRBV21-1 is labeled a pseudogene. This CDR3 has 14 amino acids. The CDR3 nucleotides are TGTGCCAGCAGCAACTTTAATAGCGGGATTCAGCAGTACTTC. Amino acid sequence: CASSNFNSGIQQYF.

CDR3 nucleotides: TGCAGTGCTCTAGCGGGAGGGCTGAGCTCCTACAATGAGCAGTTCTTC. Its protein product is CSALAGGLSSYNEQFF. The gene calls are TRBV20-1 and TRBJ2-1, with 12 bases identical to TRBD2. This CDR3 has 16 amino acids. Trimming removed 5 bases from V and 0 bases from J; junction bases left unmatched: 5. Germline lookup yields CDR1 DFQATT and CDR2 SNEGSKA (reference sequence).

This clonotype appeared many times. The chain is built from TRBV12-3 or TRBV12-4 and TRBJ2-2; TRBD2 aligns across 7 bases. This CDR3 is 16 amino acids long. V lost 5 bases, J lost 0 bases, and 6 bases stayed unmatched. CDR3 region: CASSPWGGTNTGELFF. CDR3 DNA sequence: TGTGCCAGCAGTCCTTGGGGGGGGACGAACACCGGGGAGCTGTTTTTT.

The V gene is TRBV14, the J gene TRBJ2-7; D is perhaps TRBD2 (5 bases). The V end lost 0 bases, the J end lost 4 bases, and 13 bases lay between the germline ends. This CDR3 has 15 amino acids. CDR1 is SGHDN, CDR2 FVKESK, per germline. The DNA for the CDR3 is TGTGCCAGCAGCCAAGATAGTGAGGGAGAGTACGAGCAGTACTTC. Translating gives CASSQDSEGEYEQYF.

V is TRBV14 and J is TRBJ2-7; no clear D. The CDR3 is 14 amino acids. The V gene's germline CDR1 is SGHDN and CDR2 FVKESK. The V gene lost 4 bases and the J gene lost 0 bases, with 10 bases spanning the gap. CDR3 coding DNA: TGTGCCAGCAGCCGGGTCTTCCCCTCCTACGAGCAGTACTTC. This encodes CASSRVFPSYEQYF.

Ten or more counts support this clonotype. CDR3 DNA sequence: TGCGCCAGCAGCTTGGGGGACATCGCAACTAATGAAAAACTGTTTTTT. It encodes CASSLGDIATNEKLFF. This chain links TRBV5-1 with TRBJ1-4, with D maybe TRBD1 (6 bases). V was shortened by 0 bases and J by 0 bases, with 9 bases between the two germline ends. The germline CDR1 and CDR2 sequences are SGHRS and YFSETQ. The length of the CDR3 is 16 residues.

V and J are TRBV6-2 or TRBV6-3 and TRBJ2-1; no clear D. The germline gives CDR1 MNHEY, CDR2 SVGEGT. V gave up 2 bases and J gave up 2 bases, with 10 bases separating them. The CDR3 runs 15 residues. The chain's CDR3 is CASSYPFGAYNEQFF. Here the CDR3 DNA reads TGTGCCAGCAGTTACCCCTTTGGGGCCTACAATGAGCAGTTCTTC.

This clonotype qualifies as medium-sized. The V and J genes are TRBV20-1 and TRBJ1-5; maybe TRBD1 (5 bases). Trimming stripped 3 bases from V and 2 bases from J, with 17 bases between. This CDR3 spans 16 amino acids. Germline V gene lookup returns CDR1 DFQATT and CDR2 SNEGSKA (reference sequence). The CDR3 DNA reads as TGCAGTGCTAGGCCTGCAGGGATGGGCGGCAATCAGCCCCAGCATTTT. Translated: CSARPAGMGGNQPQHF.

V and J are TRBV7-2 and TRBJ2-1; TRBD2 matches 8 bases. Germline CDR1 and CDR2: SGHTA and FQGNSA. The CDR3 length is 16 residues. Losses at the gene ends were 3 bases for V and 9 bases for J; bases not matched to a gene: 13. CDR3 DNA: TGTGCCAGCAGCTTGGAAAGGAGAGATAGCGGGATTGAGCAGTTCTTC. It yields the protein CASSLERRDSGIEQFF.

This clonotype was counted at least ten times. The V call is TRBV5-1, the J call TRBJ1-2; tentative D call: TRBD1 (5 bases). CDR1 SGHRS and CDR2 YFSETQ come from the germline V gene. V was trimmed by 4 bases and J by 8 bases, leaving 21 bases between them. This CDR3 is 15 amino acids long. The CDR3 nucleotides are TGCGCCAGCAGCACTACGGGACTCCAACAGACGGGCTACACCTTC. Translated, it gives CASSTTGLQQTGYTF.

The table lists this clonotype with a few counts. CDR3 in DNA: TGTGCCAGCAGATGGGCGGGGGTAGACACAGATACGCAGTATTTT. Its translation: CASRWAGVDTDTQYF. The V call is TRBV27, the J call TRBJ2-3; 7 bases map to TRBD2. Losses at the gene ends were 6 bases for V and 2 bases for J; bases not matched to a gene: 8. The germline gives CDR1 MNHEY, CDR2 SMNVEV (reference sequence). CDR3 size: 15 residues.

The chain carries TRBV5-4 and TRBJ2-1, with 9 nucleotides matching TRBD1. Germline V gene lookup returns CDR1 SGHNT and CDR2 YYREEE (reference sequence). The CDR3 runs 16 residues. V was pared by 2 bases and J by 5 bases, with 8 bases of the junction left unmatched. CDR3: CASSLLRGQGNNEQFF. The CDR3 bases are TGTGCCAGCAGCTTACTCCGGGGACAGGGCAACAATGAGCAGTTCTTC.